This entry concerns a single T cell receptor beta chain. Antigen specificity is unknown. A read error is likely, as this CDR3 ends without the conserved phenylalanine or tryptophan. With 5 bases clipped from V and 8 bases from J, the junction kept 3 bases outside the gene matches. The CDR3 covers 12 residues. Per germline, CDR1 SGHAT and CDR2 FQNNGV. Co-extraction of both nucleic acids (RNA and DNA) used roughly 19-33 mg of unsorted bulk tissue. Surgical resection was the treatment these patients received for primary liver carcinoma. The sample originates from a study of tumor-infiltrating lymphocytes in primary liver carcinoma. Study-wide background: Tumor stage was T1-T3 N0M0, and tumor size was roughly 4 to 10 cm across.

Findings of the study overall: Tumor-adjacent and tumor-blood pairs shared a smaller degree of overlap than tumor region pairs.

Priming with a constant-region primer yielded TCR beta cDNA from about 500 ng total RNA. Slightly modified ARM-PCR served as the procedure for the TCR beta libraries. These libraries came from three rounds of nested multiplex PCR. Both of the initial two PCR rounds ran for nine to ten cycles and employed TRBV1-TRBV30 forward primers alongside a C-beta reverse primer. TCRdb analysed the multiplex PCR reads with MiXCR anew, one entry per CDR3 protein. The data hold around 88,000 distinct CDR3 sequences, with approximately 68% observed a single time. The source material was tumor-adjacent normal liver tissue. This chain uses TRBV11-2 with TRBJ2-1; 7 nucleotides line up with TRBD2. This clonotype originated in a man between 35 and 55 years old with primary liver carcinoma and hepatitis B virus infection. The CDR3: CASSLAGDEQFS. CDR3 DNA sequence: TGTGCCAGCAGCCTGGCGGGGGATGAGCAGTTCTCC.